These 30 T cell receptor beta chains were sequenced from one sample in a study of cytomegalovirus exposure and HLA in healthy donors. 60 Vbeta and 13 Jbeta primers were used in PCR. Produced via immunoSEQ multiplex PCR; TCRdb's table is partial and in-frame only. Among some 160,000 clones listed, approximately 80% were seen once. The sample taken for sequencing was PBMCs. The receptors were sampled from a man in his forties or fifties in good health and CMV-seropositive.

The J gene is TRBJ1-6, the V gene TRBV28; 9 bases fit TRBD1. Trimming removed 6 bases from V and 8 bases from J; junction bases left unmatched: 2. CDR1 and CDR2 from the germline V gene are MDHEN and SYDVKM. The CDR3 is made up of 13 amino acids. Here the CDR3 DNA reads TGTGCCAGCAGCGGGACAGGGTATTCACCCCTCCACTTT. Residues: CASSGTGYSPLHF.

The chain is built from TRBV6-1 and TRBJ1-2; D remains ambiguous. V dropped 2 bases and J dropped 1 base, with 11 bases sitting between them. The CDR3 runs to 15 residues. The germline CDR1 and CDR2 sequences are MNHNS and SASEGT. The CDR3 nucleotides read TGTGCCAGCAGTGAAAACCCAGGAAATAACTATGGCTACACCTTC. The encoded protein is CASSENPGNNYGYTF.

This chain links TRBV6-6 with TRBJ1-3, with D perhaps matching TRBD1 (5 bases). Trimming took off 0 bases at V and 0 bases at J, with 9 bases between the two ends. The CDR3 totals 16 residues. Germline V CDR1 and CDR2: MNHNY, SVGAGI (reference sequence). CDR3 amino acids: CASSYSFGGSGNTIYF. CDR3 in DNA: TGTGCCAGCAGTTACTCGTTCGGGGGCTCTGGAAACACCATATATTTT.

A word on this clone: This sample includes further DNA sequences coding for the same CDR3. The rearrangement links TRBV7-2 to TRBJ2-3; no reliable D call. The V end lost 11 bases, the J end lost 6 bases, and 18 bases lay between the germline ends. Germline V CDR1 and CDR2: SGHTA, FQGNSA. The CDR3 length is 13 residues. The CDR3 coding sequence is TGTGCCGCCGGGTCTACCCCCCACGATACGCAGTATTTT. Its translation: CAAGSTPHDTQYF.

J is TRBJ2-3 and V is TRBV27, with TRBD2 matching over 12 bases. The CDR3 is 22 residues long. The junction had 21 bases not matched to a gene; V was cut back by 4 bases and J by 1 base. CDR1 MNHEY and CDR2 SMNVEV come from the germline V gene (reference sequence). In nucleotides, the CDR3 is TGTGCCAGCAGTTCACCCTTACGACTAGCGGGGGAGAGATGGGTCGGCACAGATACGCAGTATTTT. Translating gives CASSSPLRLAGERWVGTDTQYF.

The chain joins TRBV4-2 to TRBJ2-7; 10 bases align to TRBD1. Germline assignment: CDR1 LGHNA and CDR2 YNFKEQ. CDR3 size: 16 residues. Trimming took 0 bases from V and 5 from J; bases not matched to a gene: 7. CDR3 loop: CASSQDLGTGANEQYF. CDR3 sequence (DNA): TGTGCCAGCAGCCAAGATCTTGGGACAGGGGCGAACGAGCAGTACTTC.

In this sample, this clone turned up a few times. The chain is built from TRBV13 and TRBJ2-7; a weak D match, TRBD2 (6 bases). Trimming cost V 2 bases and J 2 bases, with 10 bases left between them. This CDR3 is built from 14 residues. Germline CDR1 PRHDT, CDR2 FYEKMQ (reference sequence). In DNA form, the CDR3 reads TGTGCCAGCAGCTTACTAGCGAAGCCCTACGAGCAGTACTTC. It codes for CASSLLAKPYEQYF.

The chain links TRBV11-1 to TRBJ1-2, with D perhaps matching TRBD1 (6 bases). The CDR3 runs 15 residues. V was cut by 5 bases and J by 7 bases, with 20 bases left in between. Germline values: CDR1 SGHAT, CDR2 FQDESV (reference sequence). Written as DNA, the CDR3 is TGTGCCAGCAGCCCAGGATGGACAGTGAGGATTGGCTACACCTTC. Translation: CASSPGWTVRIGYTF.

The rearrangement joins TRBV4-3 to TRBJ1-3, with D perhaps TRBD1 (5 bases). This CDR3 comprises 18 residues. Germline CDR1 reads LGHNA; CDR2 reads YSLEER. Trimming cost V 1 base and J 3 bases, with 19 bases left between them. CDR3 protein: CASSQALRSGTVGNTIYF. CDR3 sequence (DNA): TGCGCCAGCAGCCAAGCCCTTCGGAGTGGGACTGTTGGAAACACCATATATTTT.

In its sample, this clone was seen once. The rearrangement uses TRBV19 and TRBJ1-1; possible D gene TRBD1, 5 bases. CDR1 LNHDA and CDR2 SQIVND come from the germline V gene (reference sequence). This CDR3 is 15 amino acids long. The V end was cut by 0 bases, the J end by 3 bases, with 11 bases between. Written as DNA, the CDR3 is TGTGCCAGTAGTATAGATCAGGGTCCTGACACTGAAGCTTTCTTT. Its translation is CASSIDQGPDTEAFF.

The chain has TRBV30 and TRBJ2-1; 9 bases fit TRBD2. Trimming took 3 bases from V and 9 from J; bases not matched to a gene: 6. The length of the CDR3 is 13 residues. Germline V gives CDR1 GTSNPN, CDR2 SVGIG (reference sequence). CDR3 sequence (DNA): TGTGCCTGGAGAGGCGGGGGGGCAAGTGAGCAGTTCTTC. Translated: CAWRGGGASEQFF.

This clone was picked up a small number of times. The chain couples TRBV4-1 to TRBJ2-3; D not resolved. The germline V gene has CDR1 MGHRA and CDR2 YSYEKL. CDR3 size: 13 residues. Trimming stripped 1 base from V and 1 base from J, with 3 bases between. As DNA, the CDR3 is TGCGCCAGCAGCCAAGCGGGCACAGATACGCAGTATTTT. Its translation is CASSQAGTDTQYF.

This rearrangement joins TRBV6-1 to TRBJ1-3; 8 positions match TRBD1. The CDR3 totals 16 residues. Trimming removed 3 bases from V and 2 bases from J; junction bases left unmatched: 6. The germline V gene has CDR1 MNHNS and CDR2 SASEGT. CDR3 bases: TGTGCCAGCAGTGATGTAGCAGGGGGCGCTGGAAACACCATATATTTT. It translates to CASSDVAGGAGNTIYF.

This clone was seen only a few times. The chain recombines TRBV6-5 with TRBJ1-1; D is undetermined. The CDR3 totals 14 residues. CDR1 MNHEY and CDR2 SVGAGI come from the germline V gene. The ends were cut back, 2 bases at V and 1 base at J, with 8 bases in the middle. The CDR3, as DNA: TGTGCCAGCAGTTACGAGGGTGGGAACACTGAAGCTTTCTTT. Its translation: CASSYEGGNTEAFF.

The chain combines TRBV10-2 with TRBJ2-2; D not resolved. The germline CDR1 and CDR2 sequences are WSHSY and SAAADI. CDR3 size: 14 residues. Trimming removed 0 bases from V and 0 bases from J, with 2 bases in between. CDR3 protein: CASSESTNTGELFF. In DNA form, the CDR3 reads TGCGCCAGCAGTGAGTCTACGAACACCGGGGAGCTGTTTTTT.

This clone was counted only a few times. The chain employs TRBV7-2 and TRBJ2-7; 8 bases match TRBD1. After removal of 3 bases from V and 3 bases from J, the junction contained 7 bases not matched to a gene. This CDR3 is 15 amino acids long. In germline, CDR1 is SGHTA, CDR2 FQGNSA. The CDR3, as DNA: TGTGCCAGCAGCTTTCGGGCAGGGGGCGGCTACGAGCAGTACTTC. Its protein is CASSFRAGGGYEQYF. Supplemented by reference TRBV7-2 and TRBJ2-7, the full variable domain reads GAGVSQSPSNKVTEKGKDVELRCDPISGHTALYWYRQSLGQGLEFLIYFQGNSAPDKSGLPSDRFSAERTGGSVSTLTIQRTQQEDSAVYLCASSFRAGGGYEQYFGPGTRLTVT.

The V gene is TRBV9, the J gene TRBJ2-7; TRBD2 matches at 10 bases. Trimming cost V 4 bases and J 0 bases; bases outside gene matches: 4. This CDR3 is built from 15 residues. Per the germline V gene, CDR1 is SGDLS and CDR2 is YYNGEE. The CDR3 nucleotides are TGTGCCAGCAGCCCGACTAGCGGGTCCTCCTACGAGCAGTACTTC. Translated, it gives CASSPTSGSSYEQYF. The full variable domain, in which reference TRBV9 and TRBJ2-7 provide the parts outside the CDR3, is DSGVTQTPKHLITATGQRVTLRCSPRSGDLSVYWYQQSLDQGLQFLIQYYNGEERAKGNILERFSAQQFPDLHSELNLSSLELGDSALYFCASSPTSGSSYEQYFGPGTRLTVT.

This chain links TRBV9 with TRBJ1-2; D possibly corresponds to TRBD1 (5 bases). V dropped 0 bases and J dropped 8 bases, with 14 bases sitting between them. Per germline, CDR1 SGDLS and CDR2 YYNGEE. CDR3 size: 14 residues. In nucleotides, the CDR3 is TGTGCCAGCAGCGTAGACCAGGGCTCGTACGGCTACACCTTC. This encodes CASSVDQGSYGYTF.

The gene calls are TRBV4-3 and TRBJ2-2, with 10 positions matching TRBD1. This CDR3 region has 19 residues. The V gene's germline CDR1 is LGHNA and CDR2 YSLEER. Trimming removed 0 bases from V and 4 bases from J; junction bases left unmatched: 11. The CDR3 coding sequence is TGCGCCAGCAGCCAAGATGCAGCCGGGACAGGGGTGGTCACCGGGGAGCTGTTTTTT. Its translation is CASSQDAAGTGVVTGELFF.

The V gene is TRBV9, the J gene TRBJ1-2; 10 nucleotides agree with TRBD1. V was clipped by 5 bases and J by 3 bases; unmatched bases: 13. This CDR3 region has 17 residues. Germline CDR1 SGDLS, CDR2 YYNGEE. The CDR3 DNA reads TGTGCCAGCAGTTTTAGGGGGGGGACAGGGGTAGACTATGGCTACACCTTC. Its protein is CASSFRGGTGVDYGYTF. Drawing the rest from reference TRBV9 and TRBJ1-2, the complete variable domain is DSGVTQTPKHLITATGQRVTLRCSPRSGDLSVYWYQQSLDQGLQFLIQYYNGEERAKGNILERFSAQQFPDLHSELNLSSLELGDSALYFCASSFRGGTGVDYGYTFGSGTRLTVV.

This rearrangement joins TRBV5-4 to TRBJ2-1; TRBD1 aligns across 7 bases. CDR3 length: 12 residues. The germline gives CDR1 SGHNT, CDR2 YYREEE (reference sequence). V shed 4 bases and J 12 bases; nucleotides not matched to a gene: 7. The chain's CDR3 is CASSNDRAGQFF. CDR3 DNA: TGTGCCAGCAGCAACGACAGGGCGGGGCAGTTCTTC.

This clone was recorded a few times. The chain recombines TRBV5-1 with TRBJ2-2; D is perhaps TRBD1 (7 bases). Per the germline V gene, CDR1 is SGHRS and CDR2 is YFSETQ. Between the trimmed V and J ends, which lost 7 bases and 2 bases, there was a span of 12 bases. CDR3 size: 14 residues. The CDR3 reads CASGGTENTGELFF. CDR3 sequence (DNA): TGCGCCAGCGGCGGGACAGAAAACACCGGGGAGCTGTTTTTT.

V and J are TRBV6-1 and TRBJ2-3; D gene ambiguous. This CDR3 has 13 residues. In germline, CDR1 is MNHNS, CDR2 SASEGT. V gave up 3 bases and J gave up 2 bases, with 6 bases separating them. The CDR3 nucleotides read TGTGCCAGCAGTGACAGGTTCACAGATACGCAGTATTTT. Encoded protein: CASSDRFTDTQYF.

This sequence joins TRBV10-3 and TRBJ1-1; 8 bases are shared with TRBD1. This CDR3 region has 14 residues. Germline V CDR1 and CDR2: ENHRY, SYGVKD. V trimming: 7 bases; J trimming: 4 bases; junction bases outside the gene matches: 8. CDR3 protein: CAITSGTGVTEAFF. Here the CDR3 DNA reads TGTGCCATCACCTCCGGGACAGGAGTCACTGAAGCTTTCTTT.

The V and J genes are TRBV6-6 and TRBJ1-5; no clear D gene. This CDR3 comprises 13 residues. V lost 7 bases, J lost 0 bases, and 7 bases lay in between. The V gene's germline CDR1 is MNHNY and CDR2 SVGAGI (reference sequence). For the CDR3, the DNA is TGTGCCAGCATAGCCACTAGCAATCAGCCCCAGCATTTT. Amino acids: CASIATSNQPQHF.

This clone was seen once. The chain is built from TRBV30 and TRBJ1-4, with D perhaps TRBD1 (6 bases). Trimming shortened V by 2 bases and J by 8 bases, and 12 bases separated the two germline ends. Germline V gene lookup returns CDR1 GTSNPN and CDR2 SVGIG (reference sequence). The CDR3 runs to 13 residues. The CDR3 DNA is TGTGCCTGGAGTCCCGGGACAAACGAAAAACTGTTTTTT. It is translated as CAWSPGTNEKLFF.

The J gene is TRBJ1-3, the V gene TRBV7-8, with unresolved D. The CDR3 is made up of 14 amino acids. Germline CDR1 and CDR2: SGHVS and FQNEAQ. V lost 1 base to trimming and J lost 7 bases, with 11 bases between them. CDR3 bases: TGTGCCAGCAGCTTAGAAGGATCGGGTAACACCATATATTTT. It is translated as CASSLEGSGNTIYF.

The chain combines TRBV11-1 with TRBJ1-4; 7 bases agree with TRBD1. The CDR3 consists of 15 residues. The V segment lost 5 bases and the J segment 4 bases; nucleotides outside the gene matches: 7. Germline CDR1 and CDR2: SGHAT and FQDESV (reference sequence). The CDR3 DNA follows: TGTGCCAGCAGCCCACAGACAGGGCGTAATGAAAAACTGTTTTTT. This gives the protein CASSPQTGRNEKLFF.

This clone came up once. The chain employs TRBV15 and TRBJ2-5; 10 bases fit TRBD2. The length of the CDR3 is 17 residues. The V segment lost 0 bases and the J segment 1 base; nucleotides outside the gene matches: 5. From germline, CDR1 is LNHNV and CDR2 YYDKDF (reference sequence). CDR3 loop: CATSRDPQRGGQETQYF. For the CDR3, the DNA is TGTGCCACCAGCAGAGATCCCCAGCGGGGGGGCCAAGAGACCCAGTACTTC.

The chain employs TRBV7-2 and TRBJ2-5; maybe TRBD2 (5 bases). Deletions cut 5 bases from V and 2 bases from J, with 12 bases between. Looked up from germline, CDR1 is SGHTA and CDR2 is FQGNSA. The CDR3 consists of 14 residues. The CDR3 reads CASSLERFQETQYF. The CDR3 DNA follows: TGTGCCAGCAGCCTCGAGCGGTTTCAAGAGACCCAGTACTTC.